The sample holds a few counts of the clone carrying this T cell receptor beta chain. The entry originates in a study of T cells after yellow fever vaccination. TCRdb redid the calling of the 5' RACE reads with MiXCR, one entry per CDR3 protein. This sample has 250,000 to 400,000 distinct CDR3 sequences, with over 3.5% found just once. This receptor was obtained from a man aged 18 to 29 who received the YFV17D yellow fever vaccine. The sample in question was PBMCs, obtained 5 days after the yellow fever booster vaccination.

The CDR3 DNA reads as TGCGCCAGCAGCTTGGCCGAAGGTGGGAACGGGGAGCTGTTTTTT. Translating it yields CASSLAEGGNGELFF. The rearrangement joins TRBV5-1 to TRBJ2-2; D gene ambiguous. This CDR3 is built from 15 residues. Trimming removed 0 bases from V and 7 bases from J, with 13 bases in between. Germline lookup yields CDR1 SGHRS and CDR2 YFSETQ.